The T cell receptor (beta chain) under discussion was sequenced for a study of blood T cell repertoires in COVID-19. The wider study: Collection of acute and convalescent COVID-19 samples took place in the United States, Italy and Spain. T cells, B-cell-depleted T cells, or PBMCs supplied cDNA or gDNA.

As handled by the study authors: Amplification of reference gene primers provided the estimated nucleated cell counts. Only in-frame clones appear in the TCRdb table, and some are missing; sequencing was by immunoSEQ multiplex PCR. Clone size and V and J calls were adopted from that table, with D and trimming inferred from the DNA. The sample consists of around 200,000 clones, around 91% of them appearing once. This CDR3 region has 16 residues. CDR1 and CDR2 from the germline V gene are SGHAT and FQNNGV. The V gene end was trimmed by 5 bases and the J gene end by 1 base; junction bases not matched to a gene: 7.

The rearrangement links TRBV11-2 to TRBJ2-2; 7 nucleotides align to TRBD1. This receptor was taken from a man in his forties or fifties with acute or convalescent COVID-19. Sequencing was done on a sample of peripheral blood. CDR3 coding DNA: TGTGCCAGCAGCCGAGACAGGGTCGGGAACACCGGGGAGCTGTTTTTT. Protein sequence: CASSRDRVGNTGELFF.